This T cell receptor beta chain was profiled in a study of patients and donors after allogeneic stem cell transplantation. V lost 1 base, J lost 3 bases, and 4 bases lay in between. Per the germline V gene, CDR1 is MGHRA and CDR2 is YSYEKL. The CDR3 length is 13 residues. TCRdb reanalysed the RT-PCR reads using MiXCR and keeps one entry per CDR3 protein. The repertoire holds roughly 40,000 distinct CDR3 sequences, 30% to 40% seen once, with approximately 75% in the top ten. The sample was blood, either unsorted or a sorted T cell fraction (not recorded which). V is TRBV4-1 and J is TRBJ1-5; no clear D. The receptor comes from a human donor who was either an allogeneic HSCT recipient or a stem cell or donor lymphocyte infusion donor (not recorded which). It is not recorded whose cells these are; they may come from a transplant donor. The CDR3 region is CASSQGNNQPQHF. The CDR3 region has the DNA TGCGCCAGCAGCCAAGGTAACAATCAGCCCCAGCATTTT.